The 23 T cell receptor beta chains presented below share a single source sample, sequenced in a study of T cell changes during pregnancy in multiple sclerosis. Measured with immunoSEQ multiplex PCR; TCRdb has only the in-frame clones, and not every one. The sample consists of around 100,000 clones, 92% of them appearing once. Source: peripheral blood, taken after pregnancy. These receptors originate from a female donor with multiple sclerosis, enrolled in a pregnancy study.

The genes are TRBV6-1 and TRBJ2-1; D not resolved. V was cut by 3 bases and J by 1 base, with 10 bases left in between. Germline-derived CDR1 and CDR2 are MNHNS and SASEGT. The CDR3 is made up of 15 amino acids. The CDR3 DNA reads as TGTGCCAGCAGTGACGGAGCGTATTCCTACAATGAGCAGTTCTTC. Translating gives CASSDGAYSYNEQFF.

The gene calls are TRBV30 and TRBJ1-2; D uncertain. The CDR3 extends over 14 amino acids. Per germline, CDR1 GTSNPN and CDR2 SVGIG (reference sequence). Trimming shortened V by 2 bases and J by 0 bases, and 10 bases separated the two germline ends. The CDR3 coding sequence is TGTGCCTGGAGTCCCATGGGAGCTAACTATGGCTACACCTTC. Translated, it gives CAWSPMGANYGYTF.

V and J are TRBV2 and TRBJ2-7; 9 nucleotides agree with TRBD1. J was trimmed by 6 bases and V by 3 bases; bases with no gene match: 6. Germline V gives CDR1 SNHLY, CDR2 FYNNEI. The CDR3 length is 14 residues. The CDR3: CASSDVWTGVEQYF. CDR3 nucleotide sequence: TGTGCCAGCAGTGACGTGTGGACAGGGGTCGAGCAGTACTTC.

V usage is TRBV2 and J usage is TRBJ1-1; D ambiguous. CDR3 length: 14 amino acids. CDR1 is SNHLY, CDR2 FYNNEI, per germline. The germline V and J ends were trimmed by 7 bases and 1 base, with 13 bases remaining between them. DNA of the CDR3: TGTGCCAGCACTGGACTAAGGTCGAACACTGAAGCTTTCTTT. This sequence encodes CASTGLRSNTEAFF.

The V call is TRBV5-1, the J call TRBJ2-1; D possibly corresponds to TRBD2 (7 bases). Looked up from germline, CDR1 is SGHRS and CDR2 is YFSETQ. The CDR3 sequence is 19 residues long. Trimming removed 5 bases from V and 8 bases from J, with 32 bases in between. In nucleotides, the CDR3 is TGCGCCAGCAGTATGGGGGGCTACGGGGGGTCTTCCCTCCCCTATGAGCAGTTCTTC. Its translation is CASSMGGYGGSSLPYEQFF.

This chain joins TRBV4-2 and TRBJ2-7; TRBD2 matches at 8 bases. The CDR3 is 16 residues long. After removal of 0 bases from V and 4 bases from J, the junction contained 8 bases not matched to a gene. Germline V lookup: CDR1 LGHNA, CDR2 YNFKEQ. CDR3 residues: CASSQDRAGVGYEQYF. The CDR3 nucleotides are TGTGCCAGCAGCCAAGATAGAGCGGGAGTGGGATACGAGCAGTACTTC.

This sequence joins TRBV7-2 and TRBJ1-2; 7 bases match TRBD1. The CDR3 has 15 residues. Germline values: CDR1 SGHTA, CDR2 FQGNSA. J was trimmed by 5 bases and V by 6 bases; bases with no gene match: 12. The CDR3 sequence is CASRHTGTATYGYTF. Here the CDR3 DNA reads TGTGCCAGCAGACATACCGGGACAGCCACTTATGGCTACACCTTC.

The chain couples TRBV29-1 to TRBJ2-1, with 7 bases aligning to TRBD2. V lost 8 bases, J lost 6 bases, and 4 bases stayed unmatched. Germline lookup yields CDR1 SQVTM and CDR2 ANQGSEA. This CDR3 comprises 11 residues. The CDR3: CSTTSANEQFF. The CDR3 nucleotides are TGCAGCACAACTAGCGCCAATGAGCAGTTCTTC.

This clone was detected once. This chain's CDR3 is CASSPLADYEQYF. CDR3 nucleotides: TGTGCCAGCAGTCCCCTAGCGGACTACGAGCAGTACTTC. The chain uses TRBV6-5 and TRBJ2-7; TRBD2 agrees at 7 bases. This CDR3 has 13 amino acids. The germline V gene has CDR1 MNHEY and CDR2 SVGAGI. The junction had 4 bases not matched to a gene; V was cut back by 5 bases and J by 3 bases.

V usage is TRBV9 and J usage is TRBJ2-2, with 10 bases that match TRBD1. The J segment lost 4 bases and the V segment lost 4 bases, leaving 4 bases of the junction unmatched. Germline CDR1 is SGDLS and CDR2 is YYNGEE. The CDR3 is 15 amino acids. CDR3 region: CASSTRDRGTGELFF. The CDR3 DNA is TGTGCCAGCAGCACGCGGGACAGGGGCACCGGGGAGCTGTTTTTT.

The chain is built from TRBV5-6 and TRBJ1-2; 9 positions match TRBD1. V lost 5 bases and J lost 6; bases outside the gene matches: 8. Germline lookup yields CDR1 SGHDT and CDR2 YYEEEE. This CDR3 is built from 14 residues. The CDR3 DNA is TGTGCCAGCAGTCATTACAGGGGGCGTGATGGCTACACCTTC. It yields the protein CASSHYRGRDGYTF.

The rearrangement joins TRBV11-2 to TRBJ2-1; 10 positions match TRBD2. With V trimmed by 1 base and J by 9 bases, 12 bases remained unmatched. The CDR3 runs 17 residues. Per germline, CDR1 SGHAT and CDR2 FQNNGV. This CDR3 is CASSLGASGGLSSEQFF. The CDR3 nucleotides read TGTGCCAGCAGCTTAGGGGCTAGCGGGGGCCTAAGTAGTGAGCAGTTCTTC.

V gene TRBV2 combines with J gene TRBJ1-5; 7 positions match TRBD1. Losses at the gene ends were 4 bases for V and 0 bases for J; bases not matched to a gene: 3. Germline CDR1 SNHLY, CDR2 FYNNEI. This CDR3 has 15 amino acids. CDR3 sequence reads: CASSVGQASNQPQHF. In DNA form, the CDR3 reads TGTGCCAGCAGTGTAGGACAGGCTAGCAATCAGCCCCAGCATTTT. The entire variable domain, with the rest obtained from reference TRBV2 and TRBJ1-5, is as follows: EPEVTQTPSHQVTQMGQEVILRCVPISNHLYFYWYRQILGQKVEFLVSFYNNEISEKSEIFDDQFSVERPDGSNFTLKIRSTKLEDSAMYFCASSVGQASNQPQHFGDGTRLSIL.

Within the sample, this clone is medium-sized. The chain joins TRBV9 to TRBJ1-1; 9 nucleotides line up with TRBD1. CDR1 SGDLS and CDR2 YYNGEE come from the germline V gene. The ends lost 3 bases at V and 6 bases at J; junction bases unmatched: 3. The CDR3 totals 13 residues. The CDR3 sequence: CASSGTGVSEAFF. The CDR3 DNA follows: TGTGCCAGCAGCGGGACAGGGGTCTCTGAAGCTTTCTTT.

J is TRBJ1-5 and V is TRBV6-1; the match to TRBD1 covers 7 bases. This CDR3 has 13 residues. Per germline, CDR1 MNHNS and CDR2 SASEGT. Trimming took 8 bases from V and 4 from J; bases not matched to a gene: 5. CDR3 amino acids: CASRQGQNQPQHF. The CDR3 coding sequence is TGTGCCAGCCGTCAGGGACAGAATCAGCCCCAGCATTTT.

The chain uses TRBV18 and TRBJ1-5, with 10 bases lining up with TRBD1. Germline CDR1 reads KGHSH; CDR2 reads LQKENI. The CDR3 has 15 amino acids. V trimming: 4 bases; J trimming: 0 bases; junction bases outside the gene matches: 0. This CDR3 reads CASSRTGGSNQPQHF. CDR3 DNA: TGTGCCAGCTCACGGACAGGGGGTAGCAATCAGCCCCAGCATTTT.

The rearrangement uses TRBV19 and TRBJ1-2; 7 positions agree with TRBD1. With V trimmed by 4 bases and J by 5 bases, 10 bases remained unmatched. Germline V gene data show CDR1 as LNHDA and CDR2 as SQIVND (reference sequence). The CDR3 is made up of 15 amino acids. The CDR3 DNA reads TGTGCCAGTAGTACCGGGACAGCCGCTGGGTATGGCTACACCTTC. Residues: CASSTGTAAGYGYTF.

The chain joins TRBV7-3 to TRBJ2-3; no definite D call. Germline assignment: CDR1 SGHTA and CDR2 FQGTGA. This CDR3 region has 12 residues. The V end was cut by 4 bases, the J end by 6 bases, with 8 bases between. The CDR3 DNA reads TGTGCCAGCAGCTCTCCCCCTGATACGCAGTATTTT. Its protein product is CASSSPPDTQYF.

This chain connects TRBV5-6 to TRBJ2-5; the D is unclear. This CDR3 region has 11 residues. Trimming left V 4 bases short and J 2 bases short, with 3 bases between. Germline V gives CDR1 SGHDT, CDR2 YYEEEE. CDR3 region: CASSQQETQYF. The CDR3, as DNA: TGTGCCAGCAGCCAACAAGAGACCCAGTACTTC.

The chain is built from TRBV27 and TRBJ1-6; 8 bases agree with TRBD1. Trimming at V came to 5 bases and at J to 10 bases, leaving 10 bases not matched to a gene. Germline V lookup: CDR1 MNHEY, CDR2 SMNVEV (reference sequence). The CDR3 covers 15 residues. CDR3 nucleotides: TGTGCCAGCAGTCTTACCGGGACAGGCGGATCACCCCTCCACTTT. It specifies CASSLTGTGGSPLHF.

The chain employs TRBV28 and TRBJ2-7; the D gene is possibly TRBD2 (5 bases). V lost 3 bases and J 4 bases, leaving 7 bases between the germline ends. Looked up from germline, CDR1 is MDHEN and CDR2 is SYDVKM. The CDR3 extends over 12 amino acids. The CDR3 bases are TGTGCCAGCAGTTTCCGGACTTACGAGCAGTACTTC. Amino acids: CASSFRTYEQYF.

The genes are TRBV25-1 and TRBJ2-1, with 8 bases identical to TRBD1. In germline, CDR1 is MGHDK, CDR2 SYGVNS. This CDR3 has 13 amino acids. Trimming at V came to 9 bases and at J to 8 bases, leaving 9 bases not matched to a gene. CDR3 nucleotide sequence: TGTGCCAGTGCCGGGACAGGATTACATGAGCAGTTCTTC. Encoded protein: CASAGTGLHEQFF.

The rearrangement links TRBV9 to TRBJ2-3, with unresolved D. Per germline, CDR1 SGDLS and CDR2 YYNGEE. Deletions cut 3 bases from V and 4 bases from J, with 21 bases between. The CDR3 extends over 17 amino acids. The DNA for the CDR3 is TGTGCCAGCAGCGCATCAACTTTCCTAAGAGAGGCAGATACGCAGTATTTT. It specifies CASSASTFLREADTQYF.